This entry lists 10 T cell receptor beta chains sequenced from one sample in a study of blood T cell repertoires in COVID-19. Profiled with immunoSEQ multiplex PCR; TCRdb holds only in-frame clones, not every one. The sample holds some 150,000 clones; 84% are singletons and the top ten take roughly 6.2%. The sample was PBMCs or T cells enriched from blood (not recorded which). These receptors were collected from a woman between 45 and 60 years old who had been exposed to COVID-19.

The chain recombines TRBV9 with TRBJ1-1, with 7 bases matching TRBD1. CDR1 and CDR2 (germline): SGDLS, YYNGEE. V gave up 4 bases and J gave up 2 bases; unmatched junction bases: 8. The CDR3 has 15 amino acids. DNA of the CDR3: TGTGCCAGCAGCCCATCGGGACAGACAAACACTGAAGCTTTCTTT. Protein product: CASSPSGQTNTEAFF.

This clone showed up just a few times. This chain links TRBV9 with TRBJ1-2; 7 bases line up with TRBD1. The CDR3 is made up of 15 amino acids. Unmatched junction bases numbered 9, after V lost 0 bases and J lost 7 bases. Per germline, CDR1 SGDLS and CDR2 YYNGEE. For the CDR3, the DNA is TGTGCCAGCAGCGTAGGGCCAGGACAGGCTCTTGGCTACACCTTC. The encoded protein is CASSVGPGQALGYTF. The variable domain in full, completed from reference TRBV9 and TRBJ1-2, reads DSGVTQTPKHLITATGQRVTLRCSPRSGDLSVYWYQQSLDQGLQFLIQYYNGEERAKGNILERFSAQQFPDLHSELNLSSLELGDSALYFCASSVGPGQALGYTFGSGTRLTVV.

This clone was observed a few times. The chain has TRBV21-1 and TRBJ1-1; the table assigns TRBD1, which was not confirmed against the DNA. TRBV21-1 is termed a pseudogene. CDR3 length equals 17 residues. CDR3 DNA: TGTGCCAGCACCCGAGGGGACAGGGTTATGCGGAACACTGAAGCTTTCTTT. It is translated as CASTRGDRVMRNTEAFF.

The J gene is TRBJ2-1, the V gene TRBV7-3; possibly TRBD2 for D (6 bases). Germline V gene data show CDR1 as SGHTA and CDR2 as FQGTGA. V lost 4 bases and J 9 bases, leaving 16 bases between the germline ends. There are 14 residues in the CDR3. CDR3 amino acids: CASSYRDPGGEQFF. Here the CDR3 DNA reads TGTGCCAGCAGCTACCGGGACCCCGGGGGTGAGCAGTTCTTC.

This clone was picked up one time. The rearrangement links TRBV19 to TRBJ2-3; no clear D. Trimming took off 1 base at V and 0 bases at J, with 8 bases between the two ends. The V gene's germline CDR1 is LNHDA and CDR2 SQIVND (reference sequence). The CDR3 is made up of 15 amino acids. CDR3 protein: CASSIGATSTDTQYF. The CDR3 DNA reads TGTGCCAGTAGTATAGGTGCAACTAGCACAGATACGCAGTATTTT.

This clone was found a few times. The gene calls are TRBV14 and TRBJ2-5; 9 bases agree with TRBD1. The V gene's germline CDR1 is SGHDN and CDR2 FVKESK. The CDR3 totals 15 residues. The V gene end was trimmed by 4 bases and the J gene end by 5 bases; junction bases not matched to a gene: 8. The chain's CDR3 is CASSPLQGAGETQYF. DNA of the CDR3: TGTGCCAGCAGCCCTCTACAGGGGGCGGGCGAGACCCAGTACTTC. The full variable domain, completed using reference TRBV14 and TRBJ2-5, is EAGVTQFPSHSVIEKGQTVTLRCDPISGHDNLYWYRRVMGKEIKFLLHFVKESKQDESGMPNNRFLAERTGGTYSTLKVQPAELEDSGVYFCASSPLQGAGETQYFGPGTRLLVL.

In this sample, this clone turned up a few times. The chain's CDR3 is CATSDLPSLDQPQHF. DNA of the CDR3: TGTGCCACCAGTGATTTGCCCAGCCTAGATCAGCCCCAGCATTTT. The chain joins TRBV24-1 to TRBJ1-5; D gene uncertain. The CDR3 has 15 residues. Trimming pared 0 bases from V and 5 bases from J, leaving 10 bases between. Germline V gene lookup returns CDR1 KGHDR and CDR2 SFDVKD.

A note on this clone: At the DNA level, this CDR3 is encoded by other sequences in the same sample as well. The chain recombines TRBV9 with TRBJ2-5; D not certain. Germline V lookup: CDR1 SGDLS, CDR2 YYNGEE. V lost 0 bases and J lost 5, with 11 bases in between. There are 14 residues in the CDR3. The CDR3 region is CASSVGAGQETQYF. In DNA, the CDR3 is TGTGCCAGCAGCGTAGGGGCCGGTCAGGAGACCCAGTACTTC.

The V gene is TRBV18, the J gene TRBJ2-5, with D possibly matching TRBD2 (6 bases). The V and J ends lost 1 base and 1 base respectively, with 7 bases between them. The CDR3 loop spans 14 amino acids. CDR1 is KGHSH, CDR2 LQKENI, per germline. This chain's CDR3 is CASSPLAAQETQYF. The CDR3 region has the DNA TGTGCCAGCTCACCACTAGCGGCCCAAGAGACCCAGTACTTC.

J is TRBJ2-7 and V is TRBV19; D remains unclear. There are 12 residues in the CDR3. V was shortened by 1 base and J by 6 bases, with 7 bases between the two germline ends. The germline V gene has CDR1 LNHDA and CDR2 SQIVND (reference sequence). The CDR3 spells CASSIGYSEQYF. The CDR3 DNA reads TGTGCCAGTAGTATAGGTTACAGCGAGCAGTACTTC.